These 32 T cell receptor beta chains were sequenced from one sample in a study of OX40 agonist ivuxolimab in advanced cancers. TCRdb's copy holds only in-frame clones and misses some; the assay was immunoSEQ multiplex PCR. The data hold about 46,000 clones, with 85% to 90% observed a single time. Sequences were derived from CD4+ or CD8+ T cells sorted from blood, sampled in a trial of the OX40 agonist ivuxolimab. The source of these receptors is an adult with an advanced solid tumor such as melanoma, head and neck, liver or kidney cancer.

The chain links TRBV19 to TRBJ2-1, with D possibly matching TRBD1 (5 bases). Germline V gene sequence: CDR1 LNHDA, CDR2 SQIVND (reference sequence). This CDR3 has 14 residues. Deletions cut 6 bases from V and 5 bases from J, with 14 bases between. In DNA, the CDR3 is TGTGCCAGTAGCCCCTGGGGCACCGACAATGAGCAGTTCTTC. As protein: CASSPWGTDNEQFF.

V gene TRBV9 combines with J gene TRBJ2-3; D might be TRBD2 (6 bases). The ends were cut back, 4 bases at V and 6 bases at J, with 21 bases in the middle. The V gene's germline CDR1 is SGDLS and CDR2 YYNGEE. This CDR3 spans 16 amino acids. DNA of the CDR3: TGTGCCAGCAGCTCACAGACGGGGCTAGCGATGGATACGCAGTATTTT. Protein: CASSSQTGLAMDTQYF.

J is TRBJ1-4 and V is TRBV5-1, with D possibly TRBD1 on 5 matching bases. Deletions cut 3 bases from V and 3 bases from J, with 12 bases between. The CDR3 has 15 residues. The germline V gene encodes CDR1 SGHRS and CDR2 YFSETQ. As DNA, the CDR3 is TGCGCCAGCAGCTCGACGGGGCCGCCTAATGAAAAACTGTTTTTT. This gives the protein CASSSTGPPNEKLFF.

The chain couples TRBV5-1 to TRBJ2-5, with D possibly being TRBD2 (6 bases). Germline V CDR1 and CDR2: SGHRS, YFSETQ. This CDR3 has 14 residues. V lost 4 bases to trimming and J lost 4 bases, with 14 bases between them. This CDR3 reads CASSREVRGETQYF. The CDR3 bases are TGCGCCAGCAGCAGGGAGGTTCGAGGAGAGACCCAGTACTTC.

The chain joins TRBV7-6 to TRBJ2-1, with 9 bases matching TRBD2. CDR1 is SGHVS, CDR2 FNYEAQ, per germline. The CDR3 sequence is 15 residues long. Germline trimming cut 4 bases from V and 6 bases from J; bases unmatched to any gene: 7. CDR3 sequence: CASSSRLAGLNEQFF. The CDR3 region has the DNA TGTGCCAGCAGCTCTCGGCTAGCGGGACTCAATGAGCAGTTCTTC.

This chain's CDR3 is CASSPGQQNSPLHF. CDR3 DNA: TGTGCCAGCAGCCCGGGACAGCAGAATTCACCCCTCCACTTT. The V and J genes are TRBV5-5 and TRBJ1-6; the match to TRBD1 covers 7 bases. Germline V CDR1 and CDR2: SGHKS, YYEKEE (reference sequence). This CDR3 has 14 residues. V was clipped by 4 bases and J by 7 bases; unmatched bases: 5.

The chain is built from TRBV7-6 and TRBJ2-5; 7 nucleotides agree with TRBD1. The CDR3 covers 15 residues. Trimming removed 5 bases from V and 1 base from J; junction bases left unmatched: 7. Germline lookup yields CDR1 SGHVS and CDR2 FNYEAQ. The CDR3 region is CASSIGTGVQETQYF. The CDR3 region has the DNA TGTGCCAGCAGCATCGGAACAGGGGTCCAAGAGACCCAGTACTTC.

V and J are TRBV19 and TRBJ2-7; D not resolved. V shed 0 bases and J shed 0 bases, with 6 bases lying between them. Germline values: CDR1 LNHDA, CDR2 SQIVND (reference sequence). CDR3 length: 14 amino acids. The CDR3 bases are TGTGCCAGTAGTATAGAGACATCCTCCTACGAGCAGTACTTC. Translating it yields CASSIETSSYEQYF.

The rearrangement uses TRBV9 and TRBJ1-4; possibly TRBD1 for D (5 bases). CDR1 SGDLS and CDR2 YYNGEE come from the germline V gene. CDR3 length: 15 residues. Trimming stripped 4 bases from V and 0 bases from J, with 10 bases between. CDR3 protein: CASSPRGATNEKLFF. The CDR3 nucleotides read TGTGCCAGCAGCCCGAGAGGGGCAACTAATGAAAAACTGTTTTTT. The whole variable domain, remainder taken from reference TRBV9 and TRBJ1-4, is DSGVTQTPKHLITATGQRVTLRCSPRSGDLSVYWYQQSLDQGLQFLIQYYNGEERAKGNILERFSAQQFPDLHSELNLSSLELGDSALYFCASSPRGATNEKLFFGSGTQLSVL.

The rearrangement uses TRBV9 and TRBJ2-2; D is uncertain. In germline, CDR1 is SGDLS, CDR2 YYNGEE. The V end lost 3 bases, the J end lost 7 bases, and 7 bases lay between the germline ends. CDR3 length equals 12 residues. Here the CDR3 DNA reads TGTGCCAGCAGCGCCGAACTCGGGGAGCTGTTTTTT. This encodes CASSAELGELFF. Looking up the rest from reference TRBV9 and TRBJ2-2 gives the full variable domain: DSGVTQTPKHLITATGQRVTLRCSPRSGDLSVYWYQQSLDQGLQFLIQYYNGEERAKGNILERFSAQQFPDLHSELNLSSLELGDSALYFCASSAELGELFFGEGSRLTVL.

This clone was found a few times. The J gene is TRBJ1-6, the V gene TRBV30, with D tentatively TRBD1 (5 bases). This CDR3 is 13 amino acids long. CDR1 and CDR2 (germline): GTSNPN, SVGIG (reference sequence). V lost 0 bases and J 9 bases, leaving 9 bases between the germline ends. The CDR3 nucleotides read TGTGCCTGGAGTGTCAGGGAAGGTTCACCCCTCCACTTT. Translating gives CAWSVREGSPLHF.

The genes are TRBV7-8 and TRBJ2-7, with a weak D call TRBD1 (6 bases). The CDR3 spans 14 residues. With 4 bases removed from V and 0 bases from J, the gap between germline ends came to 10 bases. The germline V gene encodes CDR1 SGHVS and CDR2 FQNEAQ. The CDR3 DNA reads as TGTGCCAGCAGCTCTCGGGACAACTCCTACGAGCAGTACTTC. Its translation is CASSSRDNSYEQYF.

V usage is TRBV9 and J usage is TRBJ2-3; D tentatively reads TRBD1 or TRBD2 (5 bases each). The CDR3 consists of 16 residues. From germline, CDR1 is SGDLS and CDR2 YYNGEE. The V and J ends lost 0 bases and 2 bases respectively, with 13 bases between them. CDR3 DNA: TGTGCCAGCAGCGTAGGGCAGGGAGACCACACAGATACGCAGTATTTT. Protein product: CASSVGQGDHTDTQYF.

This clone was found a few times. V is TRBV6-4 and J is TRBJ1-1; the D is unclear. Germline values: CDR1 MRHNA, CDR2 SNTAGT. The CDR3 length is 12 residues. V lost 5 bases and J 5 bases, leaving 9 bases between the germline ends. CDR3: CASSKTRTEAFF. The CDR3 DNA sequence: TGTGCCAGCAGTAAAACAAGAACTGAAGCTTTCTTT.

The rearrangement uses TRBV10-3 and TRBJ2-2; D gene unclear. Trimming left V 11 bases short and J 1 base short, with 11 bases between. CDR1 and CDR2 (germline): ENHRY, SYGVKD. The CDR3 runs to 13 residues. This chain's CDR3 is CALRAQNTGELFF. CDR3 DNA: TGTGCCCTCCGGGCCCAGAACACCGGGGAGCTGTTTTTT.

The V gene is TRBV5-1, the J gene TRBJ2-1, with D uncertain. The CDR3 has 15 amino acids. With 0 bases removed from V and 0 bases from J, the gap between germline ends came to 7 bases. Germline CDR1 is SGHRS and CDR2 is YFSETQ. The CDR3 nucleotides are TGCGCCAGCAGCTTGGTGGTCGGCTCCTACAATGAGCAGTTCTTC. As protein: CASSLVVGSYNEQFF.

This clone has just one count. The V and J genes are TRBV4-1 and TRBJ1-1; TRBD1 is a possible D gene (5 bases). Germline V gene data show CDR1 as MGHRA and CDR2 as YSYEKL. The CDR3 contains 17 residues. V was pared by 0 bases and J by 3 bases, with 17 bases between. The CDR3 DNA is TGCGCCAGCAGCCAAGATAGGGGACTGTCGTGGGACACTGAAGCTTTCTTT. Protein product: CASSQDRGLSWDTEAFF.

The V and J genes are TRBV7-1 and TRBJ1-6, with D hard to call. TRBV7-1 is designated an ORF whose function remains uncertain. V was cut by 4 bases and J by 10 bases, with 17 bases left in between. This CDR3 has 15 residues. The CDR3 sequence is CASSLGPPGRSPLHF. CDR3 DNA sequence: TGTGCCAGCAGCTTAGGCCCCCCTGGGAGATCACCCCTCCACTTT.

The V gene is TRBV6-6, the J gene TRBJ2-3; 9 positions match TRBD2. CDR3 length equals 12 residues. With V trimmed by 6 bases and J by 14 bases, 9 bases remained unmatched. Germline CDR1 reads MNHNY; CDR2 reads SVGAGI (reference sequence). CDR3 sequence reads: CASSQAGGKAYF. For the CDR3, the DNA is TGTGCCAGCAGCCAAGCGGGGGGCAAGGCGTATTTT.

In this sample, this clone turned up once. The V gene is TRBV19, the J gene TRBJ1-1, with no clear D. V lost 3 bases to trimming and J lost 0 bases, with 17 bases between them. The CDR3 has 17 residues. Per germline, CDR1 LNHDA and CDR2 SQIVND (reference sequence). The CDR3 coding sequence is TGTGCCAGTAGTATTAGGGCCAAAAAAAACTTGAACACTGAAGCTTTCTTT. Its protein product is CASSIRAKKNLNTEAFF.

The J gene is TRBJ2-3, the V gene TRBV2, with 8 bases aligning to TRBD2. CDR3 size: 17 residues. V was clipped by 7 bases and J by 2 bases; unmatched bases: 14. Per germline, CDR1 SNHLY and CDR2 FYNNEI. The chain's CDR3 is CASKGVGGGVNTDTQYF. In DNA, the CDR3 is TGTGCCAGCAAAGGAGTCGGGGGGGGCGTGAACACAGATACGCAGTATTTT.

The chain carries TRBV6-1 and TRBJ1-1, with 8 nucleotides matching TRBD1. With V trimmed by 6 bases and J by 4 bases, 4 bases remained unmatched. CDR3 length: 13 amino acids. From germline, CDR1 is MNHNS and CDR2 SASEGT. This chain's CDR3 is CASRDRAVTEAFF. Written as DNA, the CDR3 is TGTGCCAGCAGGGACAGGGCGGTCACTGAAGCTTTCTTT.

This clone has just a few counts. This chain uses TRBV6-6 with TRBJ1-1; no clear D gene. Germline CDR1 reads MNHNY; CDR2 reads SVGAGI (reference sequence). With 7 bases removed from V and 7 bases from J, the gap between germline ends came to 7 bases. CDR3 size: 10 residues. As DNA, the CDR3 is TGTGCCAGCACCCGGGGTGAAGCTTTCTTT. Amino acids: CASTRGEAFF.

This clone has more than one count but fewer than ten. The gene calls are TRBV10-3 and TRBJ2-1; 9 nucleotides line up with TRBD1. With V trimmed by 5 bases and J by 0 bases, 5 bases remained unmatched. CDR3 size: 16 residues. Germline V CDR1 and CDR2: ENHRY, SYGVKD. This CDR3 is CAISLTGGGSYNEQFF. CDR3 bases: TGTGCCATCAGTCTGACAGGGGGAGGCTCCTACAATGAGCAGTTCTTC.

Comment on this clone: Other DNA sequences in the sample encode the same CDR3. The chain carries TRBV14 and TRBJ2-7, with no clear D. The germline V gene encodes CDR1 SGHDN and CDR2 FVKESK. This CDR3 region has 12 residues. Trimming stripped 3 bases from V and 3 bases from J, with 6 bases between. CDR3 sequence reads: CASSQHHYEQYF. The CDR3 bases are TGTGCCAGCAGCCAGCACCACTACGAGCAGTACTTC. Based on the CDR3 plus reference TRBV14 and TRBJ2-7, the full variable domain is EAGVTQFPSHSVIEKGQTVTLRCDPISGHDNLYWYRRVMGKEIKFLLHFVKESKQDESGMPNNRFLAERTGGTYSTLKVQPAELEDSGVYFCASSQHHYEQYFGPGTRLTVT.

The rearrangement uses TRBV11-1 and TRBJ2-3; D is unresolved. CDR3 length: 13 amino acids. V lost 0 bases and J 12 bases, leaving 13 bases between the germline ends. Germline loops: CDR1 SGHAT, CDR2 FQDESV (reference sequence). The CDR3 reads CASSLASPEDQYF. CDR3 bases: TGTGCCAGCAGCTTAGCGTCACCCGAGGATCAGTATTTT.

The V gene is TRBV7-2, the J gene TRBJ2-1; D might be TRBD1 (5 bases). The germline V and J ends were trimmed by 4 bases and 4 bases, with 8 bases remaining between them. Germline V gene data show CDR1 as SGHTA and CDR2 as FQGNSA. This CDR3 is built from 13 residues. In DNA form, the CDR3 reads TGTGCCAGCAGCTCAGGGTGGTACAATGAGCAGTTCTTC. This sequence encodes CASSSGWYNEQFF.

The gene calls are TRBV11-3 and TRBJ2-3; tentatively, D is TRBD2 (7 bases). The ends were cut back, 5 bases at V and 1 base at J, with 16 bases in the middle. There are 16 residues in the CDR3. CDR1 is SGHNT and CDR2 is YENEEA in the germline V gene. The CDR3 reads CASSGIGGGRTDTQYF. The CDR3 DNA reads as TGTGCCAGCAGCGGAATAGGCGGGGGCCGCACAGATACGCAGTATTTT. Drawing the rest from reference TRBV11-3 and TRBJ2-3, the complete variable domain is EAGVVQSPRYKIIEKKQPVAFWCNPISGHNTLYWYLQNLGQGPELLIRYENEEAVDDSQLPKDRFSAERLKGVDSTLKIQPAELGDSAVYLCASSGIGGGRTDTQYFGPGTRLTVL.

This clone was observed a handful of times. The J gene is TRBJ2-2, the V gene TRBV18; weak D call: TRBD2 (6 bases). Germline V lookup: CDR1 KGHSH, CDR2 LQKENI. V was clipped by 2 bases and J by 7 bases, with 11 bases between them. This CDR3 is built from 14 residues. CDR3: CASSPGGSNGELFF. CDR3 sequence (DNA): TGTGCCAGCTCACCAGGAGGGTCGAACGGGGAGCTGTTTTTT.

The chain uses TRBV28 and TRBJ2-1; D is perhaps TRBD2 (6 bases). The ends were cut back, 4 bases at V and 0 bases at J, with 13 bases in the middle. The CDR3 sequence is 16 residues long. Per the germline V gene, CDR1 is MDHEN and CDR2 is SYDVKM. Written as DNA, the CDR3 is TGTGCCAGCAGTTCTAGCGAACGAATCTCCTACAATGAGCAGTTCTTC. Protein product: CASSSSERISYNEQFF.

The chain carries TRBV7-8 and TRBJ2-7, with 9 bases that match TRBD1. V dropped 1 base and J dropped 6; count of bases not matched to a gene: 4. The CDR3 length is 14 residues. Germline values: CDR1 SGHVS, CDR2 FQNEAQ. CDR3 DNA: TGTGCCAGCAGCTTAGTGGTGACAGGGGGCGAGCAGTACTTC. It encodes CASSLVVTGGEQYF.

The chain uses TRBV6-1 and TRBJ1-5; D is ambiguous. V was pared by 4 bases and J by 0 bases, with 10 bases between. Looked up from germline, CDR1 is MNHNS and CDR2 is SASEGT. This CDR3 contains 15 residues. Here the CDR3 reads CASSATSYSNQPQHF. The CDR3 DNA follows: TGTGCCAGCAGTGCTACCTCCTATAGCAATCAGCCCCAGCATTTT.